The entry below describes one TCR beta chain. The data originate from a study of blood T cell repertoires in COVID-19. Libraries were prepared by immunoSEQ multiplex PCR; TCRdb keeps only in-frame clonotypes and omits some of them. The sample lists 28,000 or so clones; roughly 90% were seen once. The sample taken for sequencing was peripheral blood. The receptor was isolated from a man between 60 and 75 years old with COVID-19, enrolled during active disease.

CDR3 sequence reads: CASTRRGIQETQYF. CDR3 DNA sequence: TGCGCCAGCACCCGTAGGGGGATACAAGAGACCCAGTACTTC. This chain joins TRBV5-1 and TRBJ2-5; TRBD1 is a possible D gene (6 bases). Germline assignment: CDR1 SGHRS and CDR2 YFSETQ. The CDR3 runs 14 residues. Trimming shortened V by 6 bases and J by 2 bases, and 14 bases separated the two germline ends.